The clone carrying this T cell receptor (beta chain) was observed a handful of times. The target antigen is unknown. The library targeted TCRbeta and was prepared with unique molecular identifiers. TCRdb reprocessed the PCR reads via MiXCR and lists one record per CDR3 protein. Here the sample spans hundreds of thousands of distinct CDR3 sequences, around 13% being singletons. Trimming cost V 2 bases and J 0 bases, with 11 bases left between them. The CDR3 runs 15 residues. Germline-derived CDR1 and CDR2 are LGHDT and YNNKEL (reference sequence). The sample is drawn from a study of T-cell reconstitution after alpha-beta-depleted transplantation in children. General study results and limits: TCRbeta diversity was high at day 60 in some patients (a result of surviving recipient T cells and thymic progenitors).

Source: PBMCs, taken before TCRalphabeta/CD19-depleted stem cell transplant. This chain uses TRBV3-1 with TRBJ2-7, with D perhaps TRBD2 (6 bases). This sequence originates from a girl between 2 and 10 years old with congenital amegakaryocytic thrombocytopenia, due to receive a stem cell transplant. Written as DNA, the CDR3 is TGTGCCAGCAGCCAACGTCTAGCGAGCTCCTACGAGCAGTACTTC. It translates to CASSQRLASSYEQYF.